This T cell receptor (beta chain) was captured in a study of post-analysis software for immune sequencing data. Study-wide background: Courses of disease covered relapsing-remitting, secondary progressive and progressive-relapsing multiple sclerosis.

The TCR beta cDNA libraries carried unique molecular identifiers. Researchers reported 400,000 to 600,000 cDNA molecules coming from roughly 1 to 10 million T cells. MiXCR was run by TCRdb on the PCR reads, yielding one entry per CDR3 protein. The profile shows a few hundred thousand distinct CDR3 sequences, roughly 38% of them singletons. General observations from the study: Five or six TRBV segments, TRBV5-6, TRBV5-1 and TRBV20-1 among them, were found more frequent in patients than controls. Multiple sclerosis patients showed significantly lower normalized Chao1 diversity than controls did. The authors found that F measure strongly co-clustered same-batch samples.

This clonotype showed up just a few times. What it recognizes is unknown. This CDR3 has 15 amino acids. Germline CDR1 SGHAT, CDR2 FQNNGV. After removal of 0 bases from V and 3 bases from J, the junction contained 5 bases not matched to a gene. This chain connects TRBV11-2 to TRBJ2-7; 7 positions agree with TRBD1. The TCR was taken from a girl aged 5 to 17 with multiple sclerosis. The sample was blood. For the CDR3, the DNA is TGTGCCAGCAGCTTAGATAGGGACAGCAACTACGAGCAGTACTTC. Its translation is CASSLDRDSNYEQYF.